A selection of T cell receptor beta chains follows, all from one sample in a study of T cell responses to AZD1222 COVID-19 vaccine. Sequenced by immunoSEQ multiplex PCR; TCRdb stores in-frame clones only, minus some. The table includes under 150,000 clones, 85% to 95% detected once. The material was peripheral blood, obtained 28 days after the second AZD1222 dose. All receptors come from an adult who received the AZD1222 COVID-19 vaccine. Both conserved end residues are part of each CDR3. Each record gives: CDR3 length, J gene, V gene, CDR3 protein.

CDR3 length: 13
J gene: TRBJ1-2
V gene: TRBV28
CDR3 protein: CASTRTGVFRYTF

CDR3 length: 14
J gene: TRBJ2-2
V gene: TRBV6-5
CDR3 protein: CASTGLAGNGELFF

CDR3 length: 13
J gene: TRBJ2-3
V gene: TRBV19
CDR3 protein: CASSQTGADTQYF

CDR3 length: 15
J gene: TRBJ2-7
V gene: TRBV6-1
CDR3 protein: CASSDWGTSSYEQYF

CDR3 length: 17
J gene: TRBJ2-3
V gene: TRBV2
CDR3 protein: CASSEAASAITTDTQYF

CDR3 length: 12
J gene: TRBJ2-5
V gene: TRBV29-1
CDR3 protein: CSVERDWGTQYF

CDR3 length: 14
J gene: TRBJ1-4
V gene: TRBV29-1
CDR3 protein: CSVEGPGQSSSLFF

CDR3 length: 17
J gene: TRBJ1-3
V gene: TRBV9
CDR3 protein: CASSVSDRVVPGNTIYF

CDR3 length: 14
J gene: TRBJ1-1
V gene: TRBV7-8
CDR3 protein: CASSLGRSGTEAFF

CDR3 length: 13
J gene: TRBJ1-1
V gene: TRBV19
CDR3 protein: CASSIGSESRAFF

CDR3 length: 13
J gene: TRBJ1-2
V gene: TRBV19
CDR3 protein: CASSETGIYGYTF

CDR3 length: 16
J gene: TRBJ2-5
V gene: TRBV6-1
CDR3 protein: CASSEALAGSGETQYF

CDR3 length: 15
J gene: TRBJ1-3
V gene: TRBV6-5
CDR3 protein: CASSYRHSTGNTIYF

CDR3 length: 12
J gene: TRBJ2-2
V gene: TRBV11-3
CDR3 protein: CASSLETGELFF

CDR3 length: 13
J gene: TRBJ1-1
V gene: TRBV27
CDR3 protein: CASSFTRNTEAFF

CDR3 length: 15
J gene: TRBJ1-5
V gene: TRBV6-5
CDR3 protein: CASTPQGFSNQPQHF

CDR3 length: 14
J gene: TRBJ1-2
V gene: TRBV19
CDR3 protein: CASSIDGGNYGYTF

CDR3 length: 14
J gene: TRBJ2-5
V gene: TRBV6-5
CDR3 protein: CASTAGLAGETQYF

CDR3 length: 15
J gene: TRBJ1-1
V gene: TRBV6-6
CDR3 protein: CASSNHRGTNTEAFF

CDR3 length: 15
J gene: TRBJ2-1
V gene: TRBV20-1
CDR3 protein: CSASPGLAAYNEQFF

CDR3 length: 18
J gene: TRBJ2-6
V gene: TRBV6-2/TRBV6-3
CDR3 protein: CASSLGPGELRGANVLTF

CDR3 length: 15
J gene: TRBJ1-2
V gene: TRBV7-2
CDR3 protein: CASSLAQGVNYGYTF

CDR3 length: 16
J gene: TRBJ2-3
V gene: TRBV7-3
CDR3 protein: CASSLYSGGATDTQYF

CDR3 length: 15
J gene: TRBJ2-3
V gene: TRBV6-5
CDR3 protein: CASSLDRASADTQYF

CDR3 length: 15
J gene: TRBJ1-4
V gene: TRBV7-9
CDR3 protein: CASSLRGQTNEKLFF

CDR3 length: 15
J gene: TRBJ2-1
V gene: TRBV6-5
CDR3 protein: CASSSRQGFRDEQFF

CDR3 length: 11
J gene: TRBJ2-1
V gene: TRBV5-4
CDR3 protein: CASSSTNEQFF